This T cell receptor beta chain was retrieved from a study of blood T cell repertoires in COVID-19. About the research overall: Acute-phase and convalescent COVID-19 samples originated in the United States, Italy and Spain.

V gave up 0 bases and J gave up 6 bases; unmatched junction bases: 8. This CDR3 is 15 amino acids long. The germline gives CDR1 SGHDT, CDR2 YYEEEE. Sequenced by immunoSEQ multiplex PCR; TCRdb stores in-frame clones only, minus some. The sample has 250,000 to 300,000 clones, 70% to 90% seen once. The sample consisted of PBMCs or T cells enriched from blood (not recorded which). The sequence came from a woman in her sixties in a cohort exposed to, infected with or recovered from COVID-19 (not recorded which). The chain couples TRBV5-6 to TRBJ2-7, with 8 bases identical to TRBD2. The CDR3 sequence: CASSLDSGIKGEQYF. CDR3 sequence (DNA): TGTGCCAGCAGCTTGGATAGCGGGATAAAGGGCGAGCAGTACTTC.